The 20 T cell receptor beta chains below come from one sample, sequenced in a study of blood T cell repertoires in COVID-19. Profiled with immunoSEQ multiplex PCR; TCRdb holds only in-frame clones, not every one. The sample includes 100,000 to 150,000 clones, roughly 86% seen only once; the top ten take about an eighth. The sequencing input was peripheral blood. These receptors were obtained from a woman aged 70 to 79 with COVID-19, enrolled during active disease.

This chain uses TRBV29-1 with TRBJ2-3; 8 positions agree with TRBD2. The CDR3 has 14 amino acids. V dropped 7 bases and J dropped 4; count of bases not matched to a gene: 10. Germline V lookup: CDR1 SQVTM, CDR2 ANQGSEA. The CDR3 DNA follows: TGCAGCGCCGACGTAGCGGGGACCTCAGATACGCAGTATTTT. It yields the protein CSADVAGTSDTQYF.

This chain joins TRBV24-1 and TRBJ2-3, with TRBD1 as a possible D gene (5 bases). CDR3 length: 14 residues. Germline CDR1 and CDR2: KGHDR and SFDVKD. Trimming took 5 bases from V and 2 from J, leaving 10 bases between them. CDR3 region: CATSADTNTDTQYF. In DNA form, the CDR3 reads TGTGCCACCAGTGCGGACACTAACACAGATACGCAGTATTTT.

The chain recombines TRBV27 with TRBJ1-1; 10 positions agree with TRBD1. This CDR3 contains 15 residues. Germline lookup yields CDR1 MNHEY and CDR2 SMNVEV (reference sequence). The trim removed 5 bases at V and 11 bases at J, leaving 14 bases unmatched. The CDR3: CASSRIQTGGVDAFF. CDR3 sequence (DNA): TGTGCCAGCAGTAGAATCCAGACAGGGGGCGTCGATGCTTTCTTT.

The chain is built from TRBV5-1 and TRBJ2-2, with unresolved D. Germline CDR1 reads SGHRS; CDR2 reads YFSETQ. The CDR3 extends over 14 amino acids. With 0 bases removed from V and 1 base from J, the gap between germline ends came to 4 bases. CDR3 DNA: TGCGCCAGCAGCTTGGATAAGAACACCGGGGAGCTGTTTTTT. Its translation is CASSLDKNTGELFF.

The CDR3 region is CASSSGTGKAFF. CDR3 nucleotide sequence: TGTGCCAGCAGTTCCGGGACAGGGAAGGCTTTCTTT. The chain combines TRBV12-3 or TRBV12-4 with TRBJ1-1, with TRBD1 matching over 9 bases. The ends lost 4 bases at V and 11 bases at J; junction bases unmatched: 5. This CDR3 contains 12 residues.

The chain couples TRBV11-2 to TRBJ1-2, with unresolved D. V was shortened by 2 bases and J by 1 base, with 8 bases between the two germline ends. Germline assignment: CDR1 SGHAT and CDR2 FQNNGV. There are 14 residues in the CDR3. CDR3 in amino acids: CASSLRPGNYGYTF. The CDR3 nucleotides are TGTGCCAGCAGCTTACGTCCGGGTAACTATGGCTACACCTTC.

In the case of this clone: The sample carries other DNA sequences with the same CDR3. The chain joins TRBV9 to TRBJ1-3; 7 nucleotides line up with TRBD1. The CDR3 loop spans 14 amino acids. In germline, CDR1 is SGDLS, CDR2 YYNGEE. The V gene end was trimmed by 3 bases and the J gene end by 0 bases; junction bases not matched to a gene: 0. For the CDR3, the DNA is TGTGCCAGCAGCGGACAGGGCTCTGGAAACACCATATATTTT. It encodes CASSGQGSGNTIYF.

The V and J genes are TRBV3-1 (or the pseudogene TRBV3-2) and TRBJ1-2; D may be TRBD1 (5 bases). V shed 0 bases and J shed 4 bases, with 12 bases lying between them. This CDR3 contains 15 residues. CDR1 and CDR2 from the germline V gene are LGHDT and YNNKEL (reference sequence). The CDR3 DNA is TGTGCCAGCAGCCAAGAGGCCAGGGAAGGCTATGGCTACACCTTC. This codes for CASSQEAREGYGYTF.

The chain couples TRBV7-9 to TRBJ2-2; 7 bases map to TRBD1. This CDR3 contains 15 residues. V lost 1 base and J lost 2; bases outside the gene matches: 1. Per germline, CDR1 SEHNR and CDR2 FQNEAQ (reference sequence). CDR3 sequence reads: CASSLGDRNTGELFF. As DNA, the CDR3 is TGTGCCAGCAGCTTAGGGGACAGAAACACCGGGGAGCTGTTTTTT.

The chain has TRBV5-6 and TRBJ2-4, with D maybe TRBD2 (8 bases). The CDR3 loop spans 14 amino acids. V lost 2 bases, J lost 10 bases, and 16 bases lay in between. Germline assignment: CDR1 SGHDT and CDR2 YYEEEE. This CDR3 is CASSFRGTSGIQYF. The CDR3 coding sequence is TGTGCCAGCAGCTTCAGGGGGACTAGTGGGATTCAGTACTTC.

This clone was recorded only once. The rearrangement links TRBV7-8 to TRBJ1-5; D remains unclear. The CDR3 extends over 14 amino acids. The germline CDR1 and CDR2 sequences are SGHVS and FQNEAQ. V lost 3 bases to trimming and J lost 0 bases, with 6 bases between them. The CDR3 nucleotides read TGTGCCAGCAGCTTCACGGGTAGCAATCAGCCCCAGCATTTT. This translates into CASSFTGSNQPQHF.

To note about this clone: Just one base apart from a much larger clone, this may be a read error. The same CDR3 also results from other DNA sequences found in this sample. This chain links TRBV19 with TRBJ2-6, with TRBD2 identical over 15 bases. V dropped 9 bases and J dropped 4; count of bases not matched to a gene: 10. CDR1 is LNHDA, CDR2 SQIVND, per germline (reference sequence). This CDR3 is 18 amino acids long. The CDR3, as DNA: TGTGCCAGCCGAGGCCGGACTAGCGGGGGGGTGGGGGCCAACGTCCTGACTTTC. Translation gives CASRGRTSGGVGANVLTF.

This clone was found a few times. The rearrangement uses TRBV30 and TRBJ2-5, with 10 bases lining up with TRBD1. V was clipped by 2 bases and J by 7 bases; unmatched bases: 10. The CDR3 is 15 amino acids. CDR1 and CDR2 (germline): GTSNPN, SVGIG (reference sequence). The CDR3 spells CAWSPGQGGPGTQYF. The CDR3 nucleotides read TGTGCCTGGAGTCCCGGACAGGGGGGTCCGGGGACCCAGTACTTC.

The genes are TRBV3-1 (or the pseudogene TRBV3-2) and TRBJ1-2; 9 bases line up with TRBD1. With V trimmed by 1 base and J by 4 bases, 13 bases remained unmatched. CDR1 LGHDT and CDR2 YNNKEL come from the germline V gene (reference sequence). This CDR3 has 18 amino acids. CDR3 nucleotide sequence: TGTGCCAGCAGCCAAGGGTTATCCGGTGGACAGGGGCGCTATGGCTACACCTTC. This codes for CASSQGLSGGQGRYGYTF.

This clone was seen a single time. The rearrangement uses TRBV5-1 and TRBJ1-6, with 7 bases fitting TRBD1. There are 16 residues in the CDR3. CDR1 is SGHRS, CDR2 YFSETQ, per germline. V lost 4 bases, J lost 6 bases, and 10 bases stayed unmatched. CDR3 coding DNA: TGCGCCAGCAGCCTCGCCACAGGGGTGGGTAATTCACCCCTCCACTTT. This gives the protein CASSLATGVGNSPLHF.

This clone was seen a few times. The chain recombines TRBV7-8 with TRBJ2-3; 8 bases fit TRBD2. The CDR3 is 16 amino acids. CDR1 SGHVS and CDR2 FQNEAQ come from the germline V gene. V lost 1 base and J lost 4; bases outside the gene matches: 7. The CDR3 nucleotides are TGTGCCAGCAGCTTAGTGACGGGGGGGCCGTCAGATACGCAGTATTTT. Protein sequence: CASSLVTGGPSDTQYF.

V usage is TRBV25-1 and J usage is TRBJ1-1; 7 bases match TRBD1. The CDR3 length is 15 residues. CDR1 is MGHDK, CDR2 SYGVNS, per germline. Germline trimming cut 0 bases from V and 1 base from J; bases unmatched to any gene: 2. CDR3 nucleotides: TGTGCCAGCAGTGAATATAAGGGGGCGAACACTGAAGCTTTCTTT. Residues: CASSEYKGANTEAFF.

The chain carries TRBV5-5 and TRBJ2-3, with 15 nucleotides matching TRBD2. Germline loops: CDR1 SGHKS, CDR2 YYEKEE (reference sequence). The CDR3 runs 18 residues. V shed 3 bases, J shed 7 bases, and the junction held 12 bases outside the gene matches. This CDR3 reads CASSSTGTSGGIGNTQYF. The CDR3 DNA reads as TGTGCCAGCAGCTCAACCGGGACTAGCGGGGGGATTGGAAATACGCAGTATTTT.

The V gene is TRBV19, the J gene TRBJ1-6, with D possibly being TRBD1 (5 bases). The CDR3 extends over 19 amino acids. The V gene lost 9 bases and the J gene lost 5 bases, with 29 bases spanning the gap. The V gene's germline CDR1 is LNHDA and CDR2 SQIVND (reference sequence). DNA of the CDR3: TGTGCCAGAACCACTGGGCAGGGTTTGACCCCCACCGATAATTCACCCCTCCACTTT. Its protein product is CARTTGQGLTPTDNSPLHF. Using reference TRBV19 and TRBJ1-6 for the parts outside the CDR3, the full variable domain is DGGITQSPKYLFRKEGQNVTLSCEQNLNHDAMYWYRQDPGQGLRLIYYSQIVNDFQKGDIAEGYSVSREKKESFPLTVTSAQKNPTAFYLCARTTGQGLTPTDNSPLHFGNGTRLTVT.

The chain uses TRBV20-1 and TRBJ2-7; the D gene is possibly TRBD2 (5 bases). The CDR3 runs 11 residues. Germline CDR1 DFQATT, CDR2 SNEGSKA (reference sequence). Trimming took 6 bases from V and 4 from J, leaving 10 bases between them. CDR3 sequence reads: CSATERYEQYF. The CDR3 DNA follows: TGCAGTGCCACGGAGCGGTACGAGCAGTACTTC.